This entry lists 25 T cell receptor beta chains sequenced from one sample in a study of spatial heterogeneity in lung cancer. Time point specified: sample taken at primary tumor resection. The authors sequenced whole RNA from tumor, nontumor lung or frozen PBMC without sorting. TCRdb passed the 5' RACE reads through MiXCR, listing each CDR3 protein once. The repertoire holds about 21,000 distinct CDR3 sequences, with around 5% as singletons. The specimen comprised PBMCs, sampled at surgery. Receptors were obtained from a male donor with early-stage non-small cell lung cancer.

CDR3 region: CSAASGGGNEQFF. The CDR3, as DNA: TGCAGTGCTGCCTCCGGGGGGGGCAATGAGCAGTTCTTC. This chain connects TRBV20-1 to TRBJ2-1; 8 nucleotides agree with TRBD2. The germline V gene encodes CDR1 DFQATT and CDR2 SNEGSKA (reference sequence). The CDR3 totals 13 residues. With V trimmed by 5 bases and J by 6 bases, 6 bases remained unmatched.

The sample holds many counts of this clonotype. This chain uses TRBV5-5 with TRBJ2-7, with TRBD1 identical over 7 bases. CDR1 and CDR2 (germline): SGHKS, YYEKEE (reference sequence). The J segment lost 0 bases and the V segment lost 2 bases, leaving 5 bases of the junction unmatched. There are 15 residues in the CDR3. The CDR3, as DNA: TGTGCCAGCAGCTTTGGGACAGTAAGCTCCTACGAGCAGTACTTC. Translated, it gives CASSFGTVSSYEQYF.

This clonotype occurred many times. The genes are TRBV5-4 and TRBJ2-2, with D tentatively TRBD1 (5 bases). V lost 4 bases, J lost 7 bases, and 8 bases lay in between. Germline-derived CDR1 and CDR2 are SGHNT and YYREEE (reference sequence). This CDR3 is built from 12 residues. The CDR3 DNA sequence: TGTGCCAGCAGCCCCAGGGTCGGGGAGCTGTTTTTT. It specifies CASSPRVGELFF.

This clonotype was observed at least ten times. The V and J genes are TRBV6-5 and TRBJ1-5; D remains ambiguous. Trimming removed 6 bases from V and 3 bases from J, with 9 bases in between. CDR1 is MNHEY and CDR2 is SVGAGI in the germline V gene. This CDR3 comprises 13 residues. CDR3 in DNA: TGTGCCAGCAGCCCCCAGTTCAATCAGCCCCAGCATTTT. Translated, it gives CASSPQFNQPQHF.

This clonotype was picked up many times. The chain joins TRBV6-2 or TRBV6-3 to TRBJ1-1; D gene unclear. The germline V gene has CDR1 MNHEY and CDR2 SVGEGT. V was trimmed by 6 bases and J by 4 bases, leaving 12 bases between them. This CDR3 is 13 amino acids long. The CDR3 nucleotides are TGTGCCAGCAGCCGCGACCAGGTCACTGAAGCTTTCTTT. It codes for CASSRDQVTEAFF.

This clonotype was seen many times. This chain joins TRBV27 and TRBJ2-1, with D hard to call. The CDR3 covers 14 residues. The germline CDR1 and CDR2 sequences are MNHEY and SMNVEV (reference sequence). V was trimmed by 6 bases and J by 4 bases, leaving 13 bases between them. CDR3 coding DNA: TGTGCCAGCAGGGCTAGGGCCACTTACAATGAGCAGTTCTTC. Translated: CASRARATYNEQFF.

This clonotype came up many times. The J gene is TRBJ2-7, the V gene TRBV4-3; D may be TRBD2 (6 bases). The V end lost 4 bases, the J end lost 5 bases, and 15 bases lay between the germline ends. This CDR3 contains 14 residues. Germline loops: CDR1 LGHNA, CDR2 YSLEER. For the CDR3, the DNA is TGCGCCAGCAGCCCGGAGGGGCTTCTCCACGAGCAGTACTTC. It specifies CASSPEGLLHEQYF.

In its sample, this clonotype was seen many times. The rearrangement joins TRBV6-2 or TRBV6-3 to TRBJ2-7; 9 bases are a match to TRBD1. Germline loops: CDR1 MNHEY, CDR2 SVGEGT. Trimming took 2 bases from V and 1 from J; bases not matched to a gene: 3. CDR3 length equals 15 residues. The CDR3 region has the DNA TGTGCCAGCAGTTACAGTGGACAGGGGTCCTACGAGCAGTACTTC. It specifies CASSYSGQGSYEQYF.

Many counts were recorded for this clonotype. The chain is built from TRBV20-1 and TRBJ2-7, with 15 bases lining up with TRBD2. The CDR3 consists of 19 residues. Germline trimming cut 2 bases from V and 0 bases from J; bases unmatched to any gene: 11. Germline V CDR1 and CDR2: DFQATT, SNEGSKA (reference sequence). The CDR3 region is CSARQVGLAGGGGSYEQYF. The CDR3 coding sequence is TGCAGTGCTAGACAAGTGGGACTAGCGGGAGGTGGGGGCTCCTACGAGCAGTACTTC.

This clonotype was observed many times. The CDR3 region is CASSLDAGGADTQYF. The DNA for the CDR3 is TGTGCCAGCAGCTTAGACGCGGGAGGAGCAGATACGCAGTATTTT. The rearrangement joins TRBV7-8 to TRBJ2-3, with 8 bases that match TRBD2. J lost 4 bases, V lost 1 base, and 4 bases had no gene match. The germline V gene encodes CDR1 SGHVS and CDR2 FQNEAQ. The CDR3 has 15 amino acids.

This clonotype was observed many times. V is TRBV7-2 and J is TRBJ1-6; 7 nucleotides line up with TRBD1. With 4 bases clipped from V and 11 bases from J, the junction kept 11 bases outside the gene matches. Germline V gene lookup returns CDR1 SGHTA and CDR2 FQGNSA. The CDR3 length is 15 residues. The CDR3 here is CASSWKGGSSTPLHF. The CDR3 DNA reads TGTGCCAGCAGCTGGAAAGGGGGCTCCTCGACACCCCTCCACTTT.

To note about this clonotype: A much more abundant neighbour one base away suggests this may be a read error. The chain couples TRBV5-1 to TRBJ2-1, with 9 bases aligning to TRBD1. This CDR3 has 14 amino acids. Losses at the gene ends were 7 bases for V and 8 bases for J; bases not matched to a gene: 10. Germline CDR1 and CDR2: SGHRS and YFSETQ. CDR3 bases: TGCGCCAGCGGCGCGACCACAGGGGGCGATGAGCAGTTCTTC. Translation gives CASGATTGGDEQFF.

The table lists this clonotype with many counts. V is TRBV7-2 and J is TRBJ2-2; D gene uncertain. From germline, CDR1 is SGHTA and CDR2 FQGNSA. V shed 6 bases and J shed 7 bases, with 15 bases lying between them. The CDR3 is 14 residues long. Here the CDR3 DNA reads TGTGCCAGCAGACCACACTCTTCGGACGGGGAGCTGTTTTTT. It encodes CASRPHSSDGELFF.

The sample holds many counts of this clonotype. The chain is built from TRBV30 and TRBJ1-6; D is uncertain. CDR1 is GTSNPN and CDR2 is SVGIG in the germline V gene (reference sequence). The CDR3 has 14 amino acids. Trimming removed 0 bases from V and 7 bases from J, with 10 bases in between. The CDR3 protein is CAWSVPGGNSPLHF. The CDR3, as DNA: TGTGCCTGGAGTGTACCTGGAGGGAATTCACCCCTCCACTTT. Full variable domain (remainder filled in from reference TRBV30 and TRBJ1-6): SQTIHQWPATLVQPVGSPLSLECTVEGTSNPNLYWYRQAAGRGLQLLFYSVGIGQISSEVPQNLSASRPQDRQFILSSKKLLLSDSGFYLCAWSVPGGNSPLHFGNGTRLTVT.

This clonotype was observed at least ten times. The gene calls are TRBV7-8 and TRBJ2-7, with D possibly being TRBD1 (5 bases). The CDR3 loop spans 14 amino acids. The V and J ends lost 5 bases and 0 bases respectively, with 11 bases between them. Germline V gives CDR1 SGHVS, CDR2 FQNEAQ. For the CDR3, the DNA is TGTGCCAGCAGCCCGGACATTCGCTCCTACGAGCAGTACTTC. Its translation is CASSPDIRSYEQYF. Full variable domain (missing parts from reference TRBV7-8 and TRBJ2-7): GAGVSQSPRYKVAKRGQDVALRCDPISGHVSLFWYQQALGQGPEFLTYFQNEAQLDKSGLPSDRFFAERPEGSVSTLKIQRTQQEDSAVYLCASSPDIRSYEQYFGPGTRLTVT.

This clonotype qualifies as medium-sized. The rearrangement joins TRBV2 to TRBJ1-2; maybe TRBD1 (6 bases). V gave up 6 bases and J gave up 10 bases, with 21 bases separating them. The CDR3 runs 14 residues. In germline, CDR1 is SNHLY, CDR2 FYNNEI. The CDR3 nucleotides read TGTGCCAGCAGAAGAGGCCCCCGACAGGCCCACTACACCTTC. This sequence encodes CASRRGPRQAHYTF.

The chain uses TRBV28 and TRBJ1-1, with D tentatively TRBD1 (5 bases). With 6 bases removed from V and 0 bases from J, the gap between germline ends came to 14 bases. CDR1 and CDR2 (germline): MDHEN, SYDVKM. This CDR3 is 15 amino acids long. The chain's CDR3 is CASRGGDLLNTEAFF. The CDR3 DNA follows: TGTGCCAGCAGAGGAGGGGACCTTTTGAACACTGAAGCTTTCTTT.

In this sample, this clonotype turned up many times. This chain joins TRBV29-1 and TRBJ2-5; D not resolved. Deletions cut 3 bases from V and 5 bases from J, with 7 bases between. The CDR3 has 11 amino acids. CDR1 is SQVTM, CDR2 ANQGSEA, per germline. The CDR3 protein is CSVDNGETQYF. The CDR3, as DNA: TGCAGCGTTGATAATGGGGAGACCCAGTACTTC.

This clonotype was found many times. The chain employs TRBV7-9 and TRBJ1-5; 10 nucleotides agree with TRBD1. This CDR3 contains 17 residues. V shed 1 base and J 2 bases; nucleotides not matched to a gene: 5. CDR1 SEHNR and CDR2 FQNEAQ come from the germline V gene (reference sequence). Written as DNA, the CDR3 is TGTGCCAGCAGCTTAGGATCTGGGACAGGGGGCAATCAGCCCCAGCATTTT. Protein sequence: CASSLGSGTGGNQPQHF.

On this clonotype: A read error may be the cause here, since a much bigger clone is one base away. This likely comes from a read error, as the CDR3 has no conserved phenylalanine or tryptophan at its end. This chain connects TRBV6-1 to TRBJ2-7; 9 bases agree with TRBD1. CDR3 length: 15 amino acids. V was pared by 6 bases and J by 3 bases, with 9 bases of the junction left unmatched. Germline loops: CDR1 MNHNS, CDR2 SASEGT. In nucleotides, the CDR3 is TGTGCCAGCAGAGAACCCCCGGGACAGGGCTACGAGCAGTACATC. Protein sequence: CASREPPGQGYEQYI.

The chain uses TRBV7-8 and TRBJ2-7; maybe TRBD2 (6 bases). Trimming pared 6 bases from V and 6 bases from J, leaving 12 bases between. CDR1 and CDR2 from the germline V gene are SGHVS and FQNEAQ. The CDR3 is 12 amino acids. The CDR3, as DNA: TGTGCCAGCAGGGGCGTCGGGGGCGAGCAGTACTTC. Its translation is CASRGVGGEQYF.

This clonotype was recorded many times. The V gene is TRBV20-1, the J gene TRBJ1-2; D unclear. Germline CDR1 reads DFQATT; CDR2 reads SNEGSKA (reference sequence). CDR3 size: 12 residues. The V end lost 3 bases, the J end lost 4 bases, and 9 bases lay between the germline ends. The CDR3 spells CSARTSSYGYTF. The CDR3 DNA follows: TGCAGTGCTAGGACTTCAAGCTATGGCTACACCTTC.

This clonotype was seen more than once but under ten times. The genes are TRBV29-1 and TRBJ2-7, with 8 nucleotides matching TRBD1. Germline V CDR1 and CDR2: SQVTM, ANQGSEA. V was pared by 0 bases and J by 0 bases, with 7 bases of the junction left unmatched. The CDR3 consists of 16 residues. This chain's CDR3 is CSVEDTGGLSSYEQYF. DNA of the CDR3: TGCAGCGTTGAAGATACAGGGGGGCTTTCCTCCTACGAGCAGTACTTC.

This clonotype was counted many times. The CDR3 region is CASSLLGPRASSGANVLTF. The CDR3 DNA is TGCGCCAGCAGCTTATTGGGGCCCAGGGCCTCGTCTGGGGCCAACGTCCTGACTTTC. The chain links TRBV5-1 to TRBJ2-6; D may be TRBD1 (5 bases). Per the germline V gene, CDR1 is SGHRS and CDR2 is YFSETQ. Trimming left V 2 bases short and J 1 base short, with 19 bases between. There are 19 residues in the CDR3.

At least ten counts were recorded for this clonotype. This chain joins TRBV6-2 or TRBV6-3 and TRBJ2-7; 10 bases are a match to TRBD1. This CDR3 spans 16 amino acids. Germline V lookup: CDR1 MNHEY, CDR2 SVGEGT. With V trimmed by 6 bases and J by 5 bases, 13 bases remained unmatched. CDR3: CASRVPRDRGSDEQYF. In nucleotides, the CDR3 is TGTGCCAGCAGAGTACCCCGGGACAGGGGTTCAGACGAGCAGTACTTC.